This TCR beta chain was sequenced during a study of T cell changes during pregnancy in multiple sclerosis. Here immunoSEQ multiplex PCR was the method, and the copy in TCRdb shows in-frame clones only, minus some. The sample lists 50,000 to 65,000 clones; approximately 95% were seen once. Germline CDR1 reads SGHRS; CDR2 reads YFSETQ. With 4 bases clipped from V and 4 bases from J, the junction kept 3 bases outside the gene matches. The CDR3 length is 15 residues. The sample here was CD8+ T cells from peripheral blood mononuclear cells, taken in the second trimester of pregnancy. The TCR originated in a female donor with multiple sclerosis, enrolled in a pregnancy study. The chain is built from TRBV5-1 and TRBJ2-1; 12 nucleotides align to TRBD2. The CDR3 sequence: CASSGGTSGYNEQFF. In DNA form, the CDR3 reads TGCGCCAGCAGCGGTGGGACTAGCGGGTACAATGAGCAGTTCTTC.